What follows describes a single T cell receptor beta chain. Its matching antigen is unknown. This sample stems from a study of post-analysis software for immune sequencing data. As for the study in general: Clinical courses comprised relapsing-remitting, secondary progressive and progressive-relapsing multiple sclerosis.

Points from the study as a whole: Controls had significantly higher normalized Chao1 diversity than multiple sclerosis patients. By F measure, strong co-clustering occurred among samples prepared in the same batch. Controls had lower frequencies than patients of five or six TRBV segments, which included TRBV5-6, TRBV5-1 and TRBV20-1.

Germline V gives CDR1 DFQATT, CDR2 SNEGSKA (reference sequence). With 3 bases clipped from V and 3 bases from J, the junction kept 1 base outside the gene matches. This CDR3 region has 13 residues. Every TCR beta cDNA library bore unique molecular identifiers. With roughly 0.85 to 11 million T cells as the source, approximately 500,000 cDNA molecules resulted. TCRdb re-analysed the PCR reads in MiXCR, keeping a single row per CDR3 protein. The sample lists some 700,000 distinct CDR3 sequences, more than 50% occurring once. The chain combines TRBV20-1 with TRBJ2-5; TRBD1 matches 10 bases. The receptor was isolated from a girl aged 2-9 years with multiple sclerosis. Specimen: blood. CDR3 coding DNA: TGCAGTGCTAGCGGGACAGGGGAAGAGACCCAGTACTTC. As protein: CSASGTGEETQYF.